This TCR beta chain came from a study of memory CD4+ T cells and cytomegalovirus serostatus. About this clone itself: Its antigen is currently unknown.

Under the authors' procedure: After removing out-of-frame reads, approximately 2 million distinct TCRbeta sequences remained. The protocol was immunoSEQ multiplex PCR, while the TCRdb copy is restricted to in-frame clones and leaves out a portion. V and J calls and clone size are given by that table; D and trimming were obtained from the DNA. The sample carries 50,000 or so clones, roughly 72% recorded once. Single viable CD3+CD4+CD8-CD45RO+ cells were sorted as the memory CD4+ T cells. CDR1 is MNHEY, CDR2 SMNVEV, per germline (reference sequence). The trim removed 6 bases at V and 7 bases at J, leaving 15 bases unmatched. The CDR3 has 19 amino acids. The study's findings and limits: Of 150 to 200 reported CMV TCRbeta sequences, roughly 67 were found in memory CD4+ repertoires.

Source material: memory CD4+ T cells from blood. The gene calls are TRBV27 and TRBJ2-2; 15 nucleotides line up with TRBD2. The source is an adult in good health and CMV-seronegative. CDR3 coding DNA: TGTGCCAGCAGGAGGGCCCCGGGGACTAGCGGGAGGAGACACGGGGAGCTGTTTTTT. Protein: CASRRAPGTSGRRHGELFF.